Shown below are 30 T cell receptor beta chains from a single sample sequenced in a study of blood T cell repertoires in COVID-19. The method was immunoSEQ multiplex PCR; TCRdb's version includes in-frame clones alone and lacks a portion of them. The sample contains some 360,000 clones, about nine tenths of which appear only once. Material: peripheral blood. The receptors were sampled from a woman aged 55-69 years with COVID-19, enrolled during active disease.

The chain has TRBV5-6 and TRBJ1-3, with D maybe TRBD1 (6 bases). From germline, CDR1 is SGHDT and CDR2 YYEEEE. The CDR3 extends over 15 amino acids. V was clipped by 1 base and J by 1 base, with 9 bases between them. This chain's CDR3 is CASSLRTASGNTIYF. As DNA, the CDR3 is TGTGCCAGCAGCTTGAGGACAGCTTCTGGAAACACCATATATTTT.

This rearrangement joins TRBV19 to TRBJ2-2; 12 nucleotides line up with TRBD2. J lost 2 bases, V lost 1 base, and 2 bases had no gene match. CDR1 and CDR2 from the germline V gene are LNHDA and SQIVND (reference sequence). The CDR3 runs to 17 residues. The CDR3 coding sequence is TGTGCCAGTAGTATAGCTAGCGGGGGGGCCAACACCGGGGAGCTGTTTTTT. This translates into CASSIASGGANTGELFF.

DNA for the CDR3: TGTGCCAGCATCGAGGGACTAGCTTGGAATGAGCAGTTCTTC. Translating it yields CASIEGLAWNEQFF. The J gene is TRBJ2-1, the V gene TRBV6-5; the match to TRBD2 covers 9 bases. After removal of 7 bases from V and 7 bases from J, the junction contained 8 bases not matched to a gene. The CDR3 covers 14 residues. Germline CDR1 MNHEY, CDR2 SVGAGI.

The rearrangement uses TRBV2 and TRBJ2-1; D is possibly TRBD1 (5 bases). The V gene's germline CDR1 is SNHLY and CDR2 FYNNEI. The V end was cut by 7 bases, the J end by 0 bases, with 13 bases between. The CDR3 has 15 residues. The CDR3 loop reads CASIARANSYNEQFF. CDR3 coding DNA: TGTGCCAGCATAGCCAGGGCGAACTCCTACAATGAGCAGTTCTTC.

V and J are TRBV12-3 or TRBV12-4 and TRBJ1-1; D is uncertain. The CDR3 has 11 residues. V was pared by 3 bases and J by 7 bases, with 6 bases between. CDR3 nucleotide sequence: TGTGCCAGCAGTTTCCAGTTTGAAGCTTTCTTT. It encodes CASSFQFEAFF.

The chain has TRBV7-3 and TRBJ1-2, with a weak D call TRBD1 (5 bases). V lost 1 base and J lost 8, with 11 bases in between. The CDR3 spans 13 residues. CDR1 and CDR2 from the germline V gene are SGHTA and FQGTGA. This CDR3 is CASSLIPGHGYTF. CDR3 sequence (DNA): TGTGCCAGCAGCTTAATCCCAGGGCACGGCTACACCTTC.

The rearrangement links TRBV5-4 to TRBJ2-1, with TRBD2 identical over 7 bases. This CDR3 contains 14 residues. Germline-derived CDR1 and CDR2 are SGHNT and YYREEE (reference sequence). The V and J ends lost 4 bases and 9 bases, in that order; junction bases with no gene match: 10. For the CDR3, the DNA is TGTGCCAGCAGCCCGGGGGACTACCTCAGTGAGCAGTTCTTC. It codes for CASSPGDYLSEQFF.

In its sample, this clone was seen a few times. This sequence joins TRBV7-6 and TRBJ1-1; D is ambiguous. Trimming took 1 base from V and 1 from J, leaving 13 bases between them. CDR1 is SGHVS and CDR2 is FNYEAQ in the germline V gene. The CDR3 loop spans 16 amino acids. DNA of the CDR3: TGTGCCAGCAGCTTAGAACTGCCTGGAGGGAACACTGAAGCTTTCTTT. Translated: CASSLELPGGNTEAFF.

The V call is TRBV24-1, the J call TRBJ1-4, with 9 nucleotides matching TRBD1. Germline trimming cut 3 bases from V and 0 bases from J; bases unmatched to any gene: 7. Germline CDR1 is KGHDR and CDR2 is SFDVKD. The CDR3 extends over 18 amino acids. The CDR3 reads CATSDGGQGMATNEKLFF. For the CDR3, the DNA is TGTGCCACCAGTGATGGGGGACAGGGAATGGCAACTAATGAAAAACTGTTTTTT.

J is TRBJ1-5 and V is TRBV6-5, with D maybe TRBD1 (6 bases). Germline values: CDR1 MNHEY, CDR2 SVGAGI. The germline V and J ends were trimmed by 6 bases and 5 bases, with 17 bases remaining between them. This CDR3 contains 15 residues. The CDR3 coding sequence is TGTGCCAGCAGCTTTACAGGGCGCTCAGATCAGCCCCAGCATTTT. This translates into CASSFTGRSDQPQHF.

The J gene is TRBJ1-2, the V gene TRBV19, with D tentatively TRBD1 (5 bases). V was clipped by 7 bases and J by 4 bases, with 16 bases between them. CDR3 size: 14 residues. CDR1 is LNHDA and CDR2 is SQIVND in the germline V gene (reference sequence). CDR3 in DNA: TGTGCCAGTAATCCGGCCCAGGGTGTCTATGGCTACACCTTC. Residues: CASNPAQGVYGYTF.

The chain has TRBV5-4 and TRBJ1-2; D may be TRBD1 (6 bases). V lost 2 bases and J 5 bases, leaving 22 bases between the germline ends. The CDR3 spans 17 residues. The germline gives CDR1 SGHNT, CDR2 YYREEE (reference sequence). Here the CDR3 DNA reads TGTGCCAGCAGCTTAATTGGGGACAAGTCGCCCTGGTATGGCTACACCTTC. This codes for CASSLIGDKSPWYGYTF.

This chain connects TRBV6-6 to TRBJ1-5; TRBD1 is a possible D gene (6 bases). The V end was cut by 3 bases, the J end by 0 bases, with 9 bases between. The CDR3 runs to 15 residues. Germline V gene lookup returns CDR1 MNHNY and CDR2 SVGAGI (reference sequence). The CDR3: CASSYSGVSNQPQHF. DNA of the CDR3: TGTGCCAGCAGTTATTCAGGGGTTAGCAATCAGCCCCAGCATTTT.

This sequence joins TRBV18 and TRBJ1-2; D possibly corresponds to TRBD1 (5 bases). This CDR3 contains 13 residues. V was clipped by 1 base and J by 5 bases, with 8 bases between them. Germline lookup yields CDR1 KGHSH and CDR2 LQKENI. CDR3 bases: TGTGCCAGCTCACCACAAGGGGATTATGGCTACACCTTC. This gives the protein CASSPQGDYGYTF.

The gene calls are TRBV3-1 (or the pseudogene TRBV3-2) and TRBJ1-2; TRBD1 matches 9 bases. J lost 8 bases, V lost 0 bases, and 13 bases had no gene match. The germline V gene encodes CDR1 LGHDT and CDR2 YNNKEL (reference sequence). CDR3 length: 17 amino acids. The CDR3: CASSQDRKWGTGFGYTF. The CDR3 region has the DNA TGTGCCAGCAGCCAAGATCGGAAGTGGGGGACAGGGTTCGGCTACACCTTC.

V gene TRBV7-9 combines with J gene TRBJ1-5; 10 positions agree with TRBD1. This CDR3 contains 18 residues. The germline V gene has CDR1 SEHNR and CDR2 FQNEAQ (reference sequence). Germline trimming cut 2 bases from V and 1 base from J; bases unmatched to any gene: 8. The CDR3 nucleotides read TGTGCCAGCAGCTTATCCTCCCGGGACAGGGGAAGCAATCAGCCCCAGCATTTT. It yields the protein CASSLSSRDRGSNQPQHF.

The chain carries TRBV9 and TRBJ2-1, with TRBD1 identical over 9 bases. CDR1 is SGDLS and CDR2 is YYNGEE in the germline V gene. The CDR3 is 17 residues long. With 4 bases clipped from V and 2 bases from J, the junction kept 10 bases outside the gene matches. Written as DNA, the CDR3 is TGTGCCAGCAGCCCTCCCCGACAGGGGGGGGCCTACAATGAGCAGTTCTTC. The encoded protein is CASSPPRQGGAYNEQFF.

V and J are TRBV3-1 (or the pseudogene TRBV3-2) and TRBJ1-1, with D uncertain. V shed 6 bases and J shed 1 base, with 9 bases lying between them. CDR1 and CDR2 from the germline V gene are LGHDT and YNNKEL (reference sequence). This CDR3 spans 13 amino acids. This CDR3 reads CASRHNTNTEAFF. CDR3 bases: TGTGCCAGCAGACATAACACGAACACTGAAGCTTTCTTT.

This chain links TRBV6-5 with TRBJ2-7; D is possibly TRBD2 (7 bases). Deletions cut 6 bases from V and 3 bases from J, with 12 bases between. Germline V gene lookup returns CDR1 MNHEY and CDR2 SVGAGI. The CDR3 spans 13 residues. CDR3 protein: CASRGGLLYEQYF. DNA of the CDR3: TGTGCCAGCAGGGGGGGGCTACTCTACGAGCAGTACTTC.

J is TRBJ1-1 and V is TRBV5-1, with D unclear. This CDR3 is 17 amino acids long. Trimming shortened V by 0 bases and J by 0 bases, and 15 bases separated the two germline ends. Germline V gene sequence: CDR1 SGHRS, CDR2 YFSETQ. CDR3 loop: CASSLAYRRNMNTEAFF. The CDR3 bases are TGCGCCAGCAGCTTGGCGTATAGGCGGAACATGAACACTGAAGCTTTCTTT. Together with reference TRBV5-1 and TRBJ1-1, the CDR3 gives the full variable domain: KAGVTQTPRYLIKTRGQQVTLSCSPISGHRSVSWYQQTPGQGLQFLFEYFSETQRNKGNFPGRFSGRQFSNSRSEMNVSTLELGDSALYLCASSLAYRRNMNTEAFFGQGTRLTVV.

The chain links TRBV12-3 or TRBV12-4 to TRBJ2-3; D uncertain. V lost 6 bases and J 7 bases, leaving 14 bases between the germline ends. The CDR3 totals 13 residues. CDR3 sequence (DNA): TGTGCCAGCAGCCCTACCCCCCCTCATACGCAGTATTTT. Amino acids: CASSPTPPHTQYF.

The CDR3 region is CASSAARGWYNEQFF. CDR3 bases: TGTGCCAGCAGCGCAGCTAGGGGCTGGTACAATGAGCAGTTCTTC. The chain has TRBV2 and TRBJ2-1, with D perhaps TRBD1 (5 bases). CDR3 length: 15 amino acids. V dropped 6 bases and J dropped 4 bases, with 16 bases sitting between them. CDR1 is SNHLY and CDR2 is FYNNEI in the germline V gene.

CDR3 protein: CAVDRTGYGYTF. CDR3 nucleotides: TGTGCCGTGGACAGGACCGGCTATGGCTACACCTTC. The V and J genes are TRBV2 and TRBJ1-2; 7 positions agree with TRBD1. J gave up 4 bases and V 11 bases, and 7 bases lay outside the gene matches. The CDR3 length is 12 residues. Germline values: CDR1 SNHLY, CDR2 FYNNEI.

This clone was counted a few times. V usage is TRBV10-3 and J usage is TRBJ1-5; tentatively, D is TRBD1 (6 bases). This CDR3 has 15 residues. The germline V gene has CDR1 ENHRY and CDR2 SYGVKD. Trimming pared 3 bases from V and 0 bases from J, leaving 9 bases between. The CDR3 loop reads CAISDTGYSNQPQHF. Here the CDR3 DNA reads TGTGCCATCAGTGATACAGGGTATAGCAATCAGCCCCAGCATTTT.

The genes are TRBV7-3 and TRBJ2-1, with 12 positions matching TRBD2. The CDR3 totals 16 residues. Trimming removed 2 bases from V and 8 bases from J; junction bases left unmatched: 7. Looked up from germline, CDR1 is SGHTA and CDR2 is FQGTGA. DNA for the CDR3: TGTGCCAGCAGCTTACAACTAGCGGGGGGTCTTGATGAGCAGTTCTTC. Protein product: CASSLQLAGGLDEQFF.

The chain recombines TRBV7-2 with TRBJ2-7; 10 positions match TRBD1. The CDR3 length is 14 residues. The germline CDR1 and CDR2 sequences are SGHTA and FQGNSA. The V segment lost 3 bases and the J segment 3 bases; nucleotides outside the gene matches: 2. The chain's CDR3 is CASSFWTGGYEQYF. CDR3 bases: TGTGCCAGCAGCTTTTGGACAGGGGGCTACGAGCAGTACTTC. Combining the CDR3 with reference TRBV7-2 and TRBJ2-7 gives the whole variable domain GAGVSQSPSNKVTEKGKDVELRCDPISGHTALYWYRQSLGQGLEFLIYFQGNSAPDKSGLPSDRFSAERTGGSVSTLTIQRTQQEDSAVYLCASSFWTGGYEQYFGPGTRLTVT.

This rearrangement joins TRBV7-3 to TRBJ2-1; a possible D gene is TRBD2 (7 bases). The CDR3 extends over 15 amino acids. Germline CDR1 reads SGHTA; CDR2 reads FQGTGA. Trimming took 4 bases from V and 7 from J, leaving 17 bases between them. Here the CDR3 DNA reads TGTGCCAGCAGCTCCTTTGCGGGGGCCGCGAATGAGCAGTTCTTC. This codes for CASSSFAGAANEQFF.

The J gene is TRBJ2-4, the V gene TRBV5-5; the D is unclear. The CDR3 runs to 16 residues. The V and J ends lost 4 bases and 6 bases respectively, with 20 bases between them. The germline V gene encodes CDR1 SGHKS and CDR2 YYEKEE (reference sequence). DNA of the CDR3: TGTGCCAGCAGCCAGGAAGGCATGGGCTTTAGAAACATTCAGTACTTC. Its protein is CASSQEGMGFRNIQYF.

The rearrangement uses TRBV5-1 and TRBJ1-4; D not resolved. Per germline, CDR1 SGHRS and CDR2 YFSETQ. V was clipped by 4 bases and J by 0 bases, with 7 bases between them. The CDR3 contains 14 residues. CDR3 in DNA: TGCGCCAGCAGCCCACAACCAACTAATGAAAAACTGTTTTTT. Translation: CASSPQPTNEKLFF. Looking up the rest from reference TRBV5-1 and TRBJ1-4 gives the full variable domain: KAGVTQTPRYLIKTRGQQVTLSCSPISGHRSVSWYQQTPGQGLQFLFEYFSETQRNKGNFPGRFSGRQFSNSRSEMNVSTLELGDSALYLCASSPQPTNEKLFFGSGTQLSVL.

The rearrangement joins TRBV28 to TRBJ2-3; 9 nucleotides agree with TRBD2. CDR1 is MDHEN and CDR2 is SYDVKM in the germline V gene. With 10 bases clipped from V and 5 bases from J, the junction kept 22 bases outside the gene matches. This CDR3 has 18 residues. The CDR3, as DNA: TGTGCCACCACTTACGAGGCGGCGGGGGGGCTAGTTGTAGATACGCAGTATTTT. This translates into CATTYEAAGGLVVDTQYF.